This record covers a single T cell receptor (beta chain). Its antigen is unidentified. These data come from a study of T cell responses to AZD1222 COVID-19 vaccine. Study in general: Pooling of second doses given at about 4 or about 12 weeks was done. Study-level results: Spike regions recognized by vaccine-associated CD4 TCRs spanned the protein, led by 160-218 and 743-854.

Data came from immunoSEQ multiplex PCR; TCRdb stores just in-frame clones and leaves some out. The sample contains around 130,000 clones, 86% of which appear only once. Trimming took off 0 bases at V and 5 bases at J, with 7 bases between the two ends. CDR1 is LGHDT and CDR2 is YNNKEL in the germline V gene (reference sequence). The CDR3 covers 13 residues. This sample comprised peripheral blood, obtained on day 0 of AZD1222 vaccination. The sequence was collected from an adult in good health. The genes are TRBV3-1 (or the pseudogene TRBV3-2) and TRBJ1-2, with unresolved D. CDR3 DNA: TGTGCCAGCAGCCAAGATGGGCAATATGGCTACACCTTC. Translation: CASSQDGQYGYTF.